These 27 T cell receptor beta chains were all obtained from the same sample, sequenced in a study of shared clonotypes between healthy human individuals. CD8 cells classed as naive were CD45RO-negative and positively selected for CCR7, excluding terminally differentiated effector memory CD45RA+ cells. Some clones are missing from TCRdb's copy, which holds only in-frame ones; the method was immunoSEQ multiplex PCR. There are about 2,200,000 clones in the sample; approximately 94% occur only once, and over 1.5% lies in the top ten. Input material: naive CD8+ T cells from PBMCs. Receptor source: a man aged 18 to 29 in good health. Some clones in this sample may be carry-over from other donors' samples.

V is TRBV7-9 and J is TRBJ2-4; unclear D gene. The CDR3 runs to 16 residues. V lost 2 bases and J lost 0, with 11 bases in between. Germline V CDR1 and CDR2: SEHNR, FQNEAQ (reference sequence). In nucleotides, the CDR3 is TGTGCCAGCAGCTTATGGCAGAGCTCAGCCAAAAACATTCAGTACTTC. Translating it yields CASSLWQSSAKNIQYF.

The chain has TRBV2 and TRBJ1-2; 11 nucleotides align to TRBD1. This CDR3 has 15 amino acids. CDR1 is SNHLY, CDR2 FYNNEI, per germline. With V trimmed by 4 bases and J by 5 bases, 6 bases remained unmatched. CDR3 nucleotide sequence: TGTGCCAGCAGTGGCTGGGACAGGGGGAGATATGGCTACACCTTC. It translates to CASSGWDRGRYGYTF. Full variable domain (rest looked up from reference TRBV2 and TRBJ1-2): EPEVTQTPSHQVTQMGQEVILRCVPISNHLYFYWYRQILGQKVEFLVSFYNNEISEKSEIFDDQFSVERPDGSNFTLKIRSTKLEDSAMYFCASSGWDRGRYGYTFGSGTRLTVV.

V and J are TRBV9 and TRBJ1-3; D gene unclear. With 4 bases removed from V and 4 bases from J, the gap between germline ends came to 12 bases. CDR1 is SGDLS, CDR2 YYNGEE, per germline. CDR3 size: 14 residues. This chain's CDR3 is CASSPRGVGNTIYF. The CDR3 DNA is TGTGCCAGCAGCCCCCGTGGGGTCGGAAACACCATATATTTT.

The chain couples TRBV19 to TRBJ1-5; D is possibly TRBD1 (5 bases). The CDR3 extends over 14 amino acids. Germline CDR1 is LNHDA and CDR2 is SQIVND (reference sequence). Trimming took off 6 bases at V and 0 bases at J, with 9 bases between the two ends. The DNA of the CDR3 is TGTGCCAGTAGAACGACAGATAGCAATCAGCCCCAGCATTTT. Translated, it gives CASRTTDSNQPQHF.

This rearrangement joins TRBV28 to TRBJ2-7; D is possibly TRBD2 (6 bases). The CDR3 covers 17 residues. Trimming cost V 7 bases and J 0 bases, with 22 bases left between them. CDR1 MDHEN and CDR2 SYDVKM come from the germline V gene. CDR3 DNA: TGTGCCAGCATTTCGAATTCAGGGACTCTGAGCTCCTACGAGCAGTACTTC. Translation gives CASISNSGTLSSYEQYF.

The V and J genes are TRBV27 and TRBJ2-7; 9 nucleotides match TRBD2. The CDR3 has 15 amino acids. Germline V gene sequence: CDR1 MNHEY, CDR2 SMNVEV (reference sequence). The V gene end was trimmed by 6 bases and the J gene end by 3 bases; junction bases not matched to a gene: 9. Written as DNA, the CDR3 is TGTGCCAGCAGGAGGCGACTAGCGGACCACTACGAGCAGTACTTC. Translated: CASRRRLADHYEQYF.

CDR3 residues: CASSQEEFKFFEQFF. In nucleotides, the CDR3 is TGTGCCAGCAGCCAAGAGGAGTTCAAATTCTTTGAGCAGTTCTTC. The chain links TRBV4-2 to TRBJ2-1, with D unresolved. This CDR3 spans 15 amino acids. The germline V and J ends were trimmed by 0 bases and 9 bases, with 15 bases remaining between them. CDR1 and CDR2 from the germline V gene are LGHNA and YNFKEQ.

The rearrangement links TRBV5-1 to TRBJ2-7; D gene unclear. The germline gives CDR1 SGHRS, CDR2 YFSETQ. Trimming removed 2 bases at V and 2 bases at J, with 5 bases between. CDR3 length equals 12 residues. The CDR3 loop is CASSLYTYEQYF. In DNA form, the CDR3 reads TGCGCCAGCAGCTTATACACCTACGAGCAGTACTTC.

CDR3 sequence (DNA): TGCGCCAGCAGCCCGGAGGAGGGGGTGGAGACCCAGTACTTC. Its protein product is CASSPEEGVETQYF. This chain uses TRBV5-1 with TRBJ2-5, with D perhaps being TRBD1 or TRBD2 (6 bases each). This CDR3 comprises 14 residues. Germline CDR1 reads SGHRS; CDR2 reads YFSETQ. Between the trimmed V and J ends, which lost 4 bases and 5 bases, there was a span of 15 bases.

The chain is built from TRBV28 and TRBJ2-7, with 8 positions matching TRBD2. V lost 5 bases to trimming and J lost 5 bases; unmatched junction nucleotides: 5. Germline-derived CDR1 and CDR2 are MDHEN and SYDVKM. This CDR3 spans 13 amino acids. The CDR3 DNA reads TGTGCCAGCAGTCCCGGGGGGGCCCACGAGCAGTACTTC. As protein: CASSPGGAHEQYF.

The V call is TRBV19, the J call TRBJ2-7, with TRBD1 matching 7 bases. Germline V gene lookup returns CDR1 LNHDA and CDR2 SQIVND (reference sequence). CDR3 length: 14 amino acids. V shed 6 bases and J 4 bases; nucleotides not matched to a gene: 9. The CDR3 region has the DNA TGTGCCAGTAGAGATCCGGGACAGACGTACGAGCAGTACTTC. This encodes CASRDPGQTYEQYF. Together with reference TRBV19 and TRBJ2-7, the CDR3 gives the full variable domain: DGGITQSPKYLFRKEGQNVTLSCEQNLNHDAMYWYRQDPGQGLRLIYYSQIVNDFQKGDIAEGYSVSREKKESFPLTVTSAQKNPTAFYLCASRDPGQTYEQYFGPGTRLTVT.

The chain joins TRBV5-6 to TRBJ2-1; D is unclear. The V end was cut by 0 bases, the J end by 9 bases, with 13 bases between. CDR1 and CDR2 from the germline V gene are SGHDT and YYEEEE. The CDR3 is 14 amino acids. The CDR3 DNA follows: TGTGCCAGCAGCTTGGAAGGCACTCCGGGTGAGCAGTTCTTC. Encoded protein: CASSLEGTPGEQFF.

The V gene is TRBV27, the J gene TRBJ2-3; either TRBD1 or TRBD2 may fit D (5 bases each). Between the trimmed V and J ends, which lost 6 bases and 3 bases, there was a span of 10 bases. The CDR3 is 13 residues long. Per the germline V gene, CDR1 is MNHEY and CDR2 is SMNVEV (reference sequence). CDR3 protein: CASSQGGTDTQYF. Here the CDR3 DNA reads TGTGCCAGCAGCCAGGGCGGGACAGATACGCAGTATTTT.

The chain recombines TRBV11-2 with TRBJ2-2, with 7 bases aligning to TRBD1. The CDR3 has 15 residues. The J segment lost 4 bases and the V segment lost 1 base, leaving 3 bases of the junction unmatched. Germline loops: CDR1 SGHAT, CDR2 FQNNGV. The CDR3 spells CASSLVPGGTGELFF. CDR3 sequence (DNA): TGTGCCAGCAGCTTAGTACCAGGGGGCACCGGGGAGCTGTTTTTT.

The chain has TRBV7-6 and TRBJ2-1; 9 positions agree with TRBD1. V was pared by 5 bases and J by 10 bases, with 9 bases of the junction left unmatched. CDR3 length equals 14 residues. CDR1 and CDR2 (germline): SGHVS, FNYEAQ. The CDR3 protein is CASSGQGPGKEQFF. DNA of the CDR3: TGTGCCAGCAGCGGACAGGGGCCCGGAAAAGAGCAGTTCTTC.

The rearrangement links TRBV28 to TRBJ2-7; D remains ambiguous. This CDR3 has 11 amino acids. Trimming shortened V by 10 bases and J by 3 bases, and 10 bases separated the two germline ends. CDR1 is MDHEN, CDR2 SYDVKM, per germline. CDR3 sequence (DNA): TGTGCCACCAACTCGTTCTACGAGCAGTACTTC. Translated: CATNSFYEQYF.

About this clone: Other DNA sequences in the sample encode the same CDR3. V is TRBV15 and J is TRBJ2-5; 8 bases line up with TRBD1. The CDR3 covers 15 residues. Germline CDR1 and CDR2: LNHNV and YYDKDF (reference sequence). V lost 1 base, J lost 2 bases, and 3 bases stayed unmatched. The CDR3 DNA sequence: TGTGCCACCAGCAGAGCCGGACAGGGACAAGAGACCCAGTACTTC. This translates into CATSRAGQGQETQYF.

The chain has TRBV7-8 and TRBJ1-3, with D uncertain. Trimming stripped 4 bases from V and 0 bases from J, with 7 bases between. In germline, CDR1 is SGHVS, CDR2 FQNEAQ. The CDR3 has 14 residues. CDR3 amino acids: CASSWPSSGNTIYF. CDR3 bases: TGTGCCAGCAGCTGGCCGAGCTCTGGAAACACCATATATTTT.

This sequence joins TRBV19 and TRBJ2-7; 9 bases fit TRBD2. This CDR3 comprises 15 residues. Germline V gives CDR1 LNHDA, CDR2 SQIVND (reference sequence). The V and J ends lost 3 bases and 2 bases, in that order; junction bases with no gene match: 5. The DNA for the CDR3 is TGTGCCAGTAGTATTGGGTCTAGCGGGACCTACGAGCAGTACTTC. Residues: CASSIGSSGTYEQYF.

The chain joins TRBV15 to TRBJ2-7, with 9 bases aligning to TRBD2. J was trimmed by 0 bases and V by 6 bases; bases with no gene match: 6. The CDR3 is 15 amino acids. The V gene's germline CDR1 is LNHNV and CDR2 YYDKDF (reference sequence). CDR3 sequence: CATSHSGGNSYEQYF. The CDR3 coding sequence is TGTGCCACCAGTCATAGCGGGGGAAACTCCTACGAGCAGTACTTC.

V is TRBV5-1 and J is TRBJ1-1; TRBD1 is a possible D gene (5 bases). V was cut by 6 bases and J by 8 bases, with 14 bases left in between. The CDR3 extends over 12 amino acids. Germline V gene sequence: CDR1 SGHRS, CDR2 YFSETQ. The CDR3 DNA sequence: TGCGCCAGCAATGAGGGGAAGGAGGAAGCTTTCTTT. As protein: CASNEGKEEAFF.

This sequence joins TRBV7-9 and TRBJ2-7; 7 bases align to TRBD1. Germline-derived CDR1 and CDR2 are SEHNR and FQNEAQ (reference sequence). This CDR3 is built from 15 residues. V lost 3 bases, J lost 0 bases, and 5 bases stayed unmatched. The CDR3 sequence: CASSLETGTSYEQYF. The CDR3 region has the DNA TGTGCCAGCAGCTTGGAGACAGGGACCTCCTACGAGCAGTACTTC.

The genes are TRBV27 and TRBJ2-7; 8 positions match TRBD1. Germline V gene sequence: CDR1 MNHEY, CDR2 SMNVEV (reference sequence). With 5 bases clipped from V and 2 bases from J, the junction kept 11 bases outside the gene matches. This CDR3 has 16 amino acids. Written as DNA, the CDR3 is TGTGCCAGCAGTAGCCTTCCGGGACAGGCAACCTACGAGCAGTACTTC. Its translation: CASSSLPGQATYEQYF.

The chain recombines TRBV19 with TRBJ2-1, with 11 bases that match TRBD2. The junction had 10 bases not matched to a gene; V was cut back by 6 bases and J by 3 bases. The germline gives CDR1 LNHDA, CDR2 SQIVND (reference sequence). This CDR3 comprises 17 residues. The CDR3 loop reads CASRRKPGLAVYNEQFF. Here the CDR3 DNA reads TGTGCCAGTAGAAGGAAACCGGGACTAGCGGTCTACAATGAGCAGTTCTTC.

There are a few counts of this clone. The chain carries TRBV15 and TRBJ1-2; D perhaps matches TRBD1 (5 bases). V was shortened by 5 bases and J by 6 bases, with 19 bases between the two germline ends. CDR3 length equals 15 residues. The germline CDR1 and CDR2 sequences are LNHNV and YYDKDF (reference sequence). The CDR3 spells CATSSLLGAPHGYTF. Here the CDR3 DNA reads TGTGCCACCAGCTCGCTGCTAGGGGCCCCGCATGGCTACACCTTC.

This chain uses TRBV28 with TRBJ1-3; D ambiguous. Deletions cut 6 bases from V and 0 bases from J, with 12 bases between. The germline CDR1 and CDR2 sequences are MDHEN and SYDVKM. This CDR3 has 15 amino acids. The CDR3 DNA follows: TGTGCCAGCAGGAAGGACGTTATCTCTGGAAACACCATATATTTT. As protein: CASRKDVISGNTIYF.

The genes are TRBV11-2 and TRBJ2-1; tentatively, D is TRBD1 (6 bases). Germline values: CDR1 SGHAT, CDR2 FQNNGV. The CDR3 sequence is 14 residues long. Trimming left V 2 bases short and J 8 bases short, with 13 bases between. The CDR3 nucleotides are TGTGCCAGCAGCTTAAGGACAGTAAACGATGAGCAGTTCTTC. It translates to CASSLRTVNDEQFF. Full variable domain (outside the CDR3, taken from reference TRBV11-2 and TRBJ2-1): EAGVAQSPRYKIIEKRQSVAFWCNPISGHATLYWYQQILGQGPKLLIQFQNNGVVDDSQLPKDRFSAERLKGVDSTLKIQPAKLEDSAVYLCASSLRTVNDEQFFGPGTRLTVL.